A single sample gave rise to the 8 T cell receptor beta chains below, sequenced in a study of blood T cell repertoires in COVID-19. Clones were read by immunoSEQ multiplex PCR, and TCRdb kept only the in-frame ones, dropping some. The table lists about 180,000 clones, 86% of them singletons, with 2.5% to 3.5% in the top ten. Sequenced material: peripheral blood. Receptor source: a woman in her 30s with active or convalescent COVID-19.

The gene calls are TRBV10-3 and TRBJ1-2, with D uncertain. Germline V gives CDR1 ENHRY, CDR2 SYGVKD. V lost 0 bases to trimming and J lost 1 base, with 12 bases between them. The CDR3 is 16 amino acids. CDR3 DNA: TGTGCCATCAGTGAGTCGTTCCCCAGACATAACTATGGCTACACCTTC. Its protein is CAISESFPRHNYGYTF.

This chain links TRBV3-1 (or the pseudogene TRBV3-2) with TRBJ1-1; D not resolved. Trimming stripped 6 bases from V and 1 base from J, with 12 bases between. The CDR3 runs 14 residues. Per germline, CDR1 LGHDT and CDR2 YNNKEL (reference sequence). The DNA of the CDR3 is TGTGCCAGCAGTGAGGAGCTGGAGAACACTGAAGCTTTCTTT. This encodes CASSEELENTEAFF.

In the case of this clone: Mismatch with germline at one junction end may stem from a read error. The same CDR3 also results from other DNA sequences found in this sample. V is TRBV28 and J is TRBJ1-1; no firm D call. The CDR3 runs 17 residues. Germline V CDR1 and CDR2: MDHEN, SYDVKM. The CDR3: CASSYDIDGFMNTEAFF. CDR3 nucleotides: TGTGCTAGCAGTTACGACATAGACGGCTTTATGAACACTGAAGCTTTCTTT.

This clone was detected a few times. The V call is TRBV15, the J call TRBJ1-4; 8 positions match TRBD1. V lost 1 base, J lost 7 bases, and 5 bases stayed unmatched. Germline values: CDR1 LNHNV, CDR2 YYDKDF (reference sequence). CDR3 length equals 15 residues. The CDR3 region is CATSRAQGAVEKLFF. CDR3 nucleotides: TGTGCCACCAGCAGAGCTCAGGGGGCAGTTGAAAAACTGTTTTTT.

The chain employs TRBV28 and TRBJ1-5; D is perhaps TRBD1 (5 bases). CDR3 length: 14 amino acids. Germline V gives CDR1 MDHEN, CDR2 SYDVKM. Trimming stripped 3 bases from V and 5 bases from J, with 11 bases between. CDR3 residues: CASSLGLRDQPQHF. CDR3 sequence (DNA): TGTGCCAGCAGTTTGGGACTGAGGGATCAGCCCCAGCATTTT.

V usage is TRBV7-9 and J usage is TRBJ1-2; D call uncertain. The CDR3 is made up of 14 amino acids. The V end lost 5 bases, the J end lost 8 bases, and 18 bases lay between the germline ends. Germline lookup yields CDR1 SEHNR and CDR2 FQNEAQ (reference sequence). The chain's CDR3 is CASSPGPERSGYTF. CDR3 sequence (DNA): TGTGCCAGCAGCCCAGGCCCCGAGCGGAGCGGCTACACCTTC.

This clone was observed a handful of times. The V gene is TRBV4-1, the J gene TRBJ2-1; tentative D call: TRBD2 (6 bases). Germline loops: CDR1 MGHRA, CDR2 YSYEKL. V gave up 1 base and J gave up 6 bases, with 13 bases separating them. The length of the CDR3 is 15 residues. Here the CDR3 DNA reads TGCGCCAGCAGCCAAGTTTTTACTAGCATCAATGAGCAGTTCTTC. Protein sequence: CASSQVFTSINEQFF.

The rearrangement joins TRBV30 to TRBJ2-5; tentative D call: TRBD2 (5 bases). Germline V lookup: CDR1 GTSNPN, CDR2 SVGIG (reference sequence). The CDR3 has 15 residues. The ends were cut back, 0 bases at V and 5 bases at J, with 16 bases in the middle. The DNA of the CDR3 is TGTGCCTGGAGTGTAGGAAGGGTGGAGGTGGAGACCCAGTACTTC. Translated: CAWSVGRVEVETQYF.